This TCR beta chain was recorded in a study of cytomegalovirus exposure and HLA in healthy donors. The study, taken as a whole, reports: Confirmation in vitro established that a few CMV-associated chains were specific for CMV antigens. Some TCR beta chains (about 180 of them) were listed as cytomegalovirus-associated. Diagnosis of cytomegalovirus status made by the classifier reportedly showed high specificity and sensitivity.

Sequencing was performed with immunoSEQ multiplex PCR; in TCRdb, only in-frame clones are kept and a portion is missing. The sample lists 140,000 to 150,000 clones; over 80% were seen once. The study drew the donors from its 120-subject validation cohort, separate from the roughly 700-subject first cohort. Germline CDR1 is SGHRS and CDR2 is YFSETQ. Trimming shortened V by 4 bases and J by 2 bases, and 11 bases separated the two germline ends. The CDR3 is made up of 14 amino acids. This clone was seen only a few times. Its target is unknown. V and J are TRBV5-1 and TRBJ2-3, with unresolved D. This TCR came from a man younger than 35 in good health and CMV-seropositive. Sequenced: PBMCs. CDR3 residues: CASSSRGTTDTQYF. The CDR3 DNA is TGCGCCAGCAGCAGCCGAGGCACCACAGATACGCAGTATTTT.